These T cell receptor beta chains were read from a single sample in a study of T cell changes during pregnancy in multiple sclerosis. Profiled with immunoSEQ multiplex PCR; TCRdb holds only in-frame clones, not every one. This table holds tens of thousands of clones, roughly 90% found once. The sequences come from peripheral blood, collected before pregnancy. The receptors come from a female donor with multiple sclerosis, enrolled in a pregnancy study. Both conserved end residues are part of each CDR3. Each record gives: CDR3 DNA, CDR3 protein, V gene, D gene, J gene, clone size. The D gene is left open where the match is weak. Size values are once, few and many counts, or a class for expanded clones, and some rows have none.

cdr3_nt: TGCGCCAGCAGACGAAACGGGGGAGTAGATACGCAGTATTTT
cdr3_aa: CASRRNGGVDTQYF
v_call: TRBV5-1
d_call: NA
j_call: TRBJ2-3
clone_size: NA

cdr3_nt: TGCGCCAGCGTCTCAGTCCCCCAGGGAAGCCCCTATGGCTACACCTTC
cdr3_aa: CASVSVPQGSPYGYTF
v_call: TRBV5-1
d_call: NA
j_call: TRBJ1-2
clone_size: NA

cdr3_nt: TGTGCCACCGCCTACGCACACAGGGGCCAGGGTGCTACGCAGTATTTT
cdr3_aa: CATAYAHRGQGATQYF
v_call: TRBV2
d_call: TRBD1
j_call: TRBJ2-3
clone_size: NA

cdr3_nt: TGTGCCATCAGTGAGTCCCTAGCGGGAGGGTACTACGAGCAGTACTTC
cdr3_aa: CAISESLAGGYYEQYF
v_call: TRBV10-3
d_call: TRBD2
j_call: TRBJ2-7
clone_size: NA

cdr3_nt: TGTGCCAGCAGTACCCCCGGGACAGGGGATCGGCAGCCCCAGCATTTT
cdr3_aa: CASSTPGTGDRQPQHF
v_call: TRBV28
d_call: TRBD1
j_call: TRBJ1-5
clone_size: NA

cdr3_nt: TGTGCCATCAGTGAGTCCGACAGGGGCAATCAGCCCCAGCATTTT
cdr3_aa: CAISESDRGNQPQHF
v_call: TRBV10-3
d_call: TRBD1
j_call: TRBJ1-5
clone_size: NA

cdr3_nt: TGTGCCAGCAGTCCCTACCAGGAACTTGGGGCTTTCTTT
cdr3_aa: CASSPYQELGAFF
v_call: TRBV27
d_call: NA
j_call: TRBJ1-1
clone_size: NA

cdr3_nt: TGTGCCAGTTACGGACAGGAGAGGACTGAAGCTTTCTTT
cdr3_aa: CASYGQERTEAFF
v_call: TRBV28
d_call: TRBD1
j_call: TRBJ1-1
clone_size: NA

cdr3_nt: TGTGCCAGCAGCTCAGCAGGGTCACAGGGAGCCTACGAGCAGTACTTC
cdr3_aa: CASSSAGSQGAYEQYF
v_call: TRBV7-9
d_call: NA
j_call: TRBJ2-7
clone_size: NA

cdr3_nt: TGTGCCAGCAGCGTAGGGAGCGCGAACACCGGGGAGCTGTTTTTT
cdr3_aa: CASSVGSANTGELFF
v_call: TRBV9
d_call: NA
j_call: TRBJ2-2
clone_size: NA

cdr3_nt: TGTGCCAGCAGTGAGGCGCAGGGGAAATCAGGGCAGCCCCAGCATTTT
cdr3_aa: CASSEAQGKSGQPQHF
v_call: TRBV28
d_call: NA
j_call: TRBJ1-5
clone_size: NA

cdr3_nt: TGCGCCAGCAGCCCCGCCCCCACAGGGACCCATGGCTACACCTTC
cdr3_aa: CASSPAPTGTHGYTF
v_call: TRBV5-1
d_call: NA
j_call: TRBJ1-2
clone_size: NA

cdr3_nt: TGTGCCAGCAGTTTGGCCGGGACTCAGGATGGCTACACCTTC
cdr3_aa: CASSLAGTQDGYTF
v_call: TRBV27
d_call: NA
j_call: TRBJ1-2
clone_size: NA

cdr3_nt: TGTGCCAGTAGTGTCAACGGGGGATATGGCTACACCTTC
cdr3_aa: CASSVNGGYGYTF
v_call: TRBV19
d_call: NA
j_call: TRBJ1-2
clone_size: few

cdr3_nt: TGTGCCAGCTCACCGGCGGGGGGGACTGAAGCTTTCTTT
cdr3_aa: CASSPAGGTEAFF
v_call: TRBV18
d_call: NA
j_call: TRBJ1-1
clone_size: NA

cdr3_nt: TGTGCCAGCAGCACAACCGCGGGGGGGGCTTATGGCTACACCTTC
cdr3_aa: CASSTTAGGAYGYTF
v_call: TRBV11-2
d_call: NA
j_call: TRBJ1-2
clone_size: NA

cdr3_nt: TGTGCCAGCAGCGTGAGTGGACAGGGAAATTATGGCTACACCTTC
cdr3_aa: CASSVSGQGNYGYTF
v_call: TRBV9
d_call: TRBD1
j_call: TRBJ1-2
clone_size: NA

cdr3_nt: TGTGCCTGGGGAGGGCTGGCCGCGGGGCGGGAGACCCAGTACTTC
cdr3_aa: CAWGGLAAGRETQYF
v_call: TRBV30
d_call: NA
j_call: TRBJ2-5
clone_size: NA

cdr3_nt: TGCGCCAGCAGCCTATCGGCGAGGCGCAATCAGCCCCAGCATTTT
cdr3_aa: CASSLSARRNQPQHF
v_call: TRBV4-1
d_call: NA
j_call: TRBJ1-5
clone_size: NA

cdr3_nt: TGCGCCAGCAGTTCCATAGCGGGGGGGTACAATGAGCAGTTCTTC
cdr3_aa: CASSSIAGGYNEQFF
v_call: TRBV5-1
d_call: TRBD2
j_call: TRBJ2-1
clone_size: NA

cdr3_nt: TGTGCCAGCAGCCGGCGCGGGGGGGCTAGCTATGGCTACACCTTC
cdr3_aa: CASSRRGGASYGYTF
v_call: TRBV21-1
d_call: NA
j_call: TRBJ1-2
clone_size: NA

cdr3_nt: TGTGCCAGCAGGGTACAGGGTCGCACCGGGGAGCTGTTTTTT
cdr3_aa: CASRVQGRTGELFF
v_call: TRBV6-4
d_call: NA
j_call: TRBJ2-2
clone_size: NA

cdr3_nt: TGTGCCAGCAGTGGGCAGAATTATGGCTACACCTTC
cdr3_aa: CASSGQNYGYTF
v_call: TRBV6-1
d_call: NA
j_call: TRBJ1-2
clone_size: NA

cdr3_nt: TGTGCCAGCAGTTACGGCGGGACAGGGCTCTACGAGCAGTACTTC
cdr3_aa: CASSYGGTGLYEQYF
v_call: TRBV6-5
d_call: TRBD1
j_call: TRBJ2-7
clone_size: NA

cdr3_nt: TGTGCCAGCAGCCGGGGGGGCGTTTATGGCTACACCTTC
cdr3_aa: CASSRGGVYGYTF
v_call: TRBV2
d_call: NA
j_call: TRBJ1-2
clone_size: NA

cdr3_nt: TGCGCCAGCAGCGCGTCACCGGGACAGAACACTGAAGCTTTCTTT
cdr3_aa: CASSASPGQNTEAFF
v_call: TRBV5-1
d_call: NA
j_call: TRBJ1-1
clone_size: few

cdr3_nt: TGTGCCAGCAGTTTGCCCACAGGGGGCGCGATTCGTGAAGCTTTCTTT
cdr3_aa: CASSLPTGGAIREAFF
v_call: TRBV28
d_call: TRBD1
j_call: TRBJ1-1
clone_size: NA

cdr3_nt: TGTGCCAGCAGCTTCCTGACTAGCATGGTTGGCAATGAGCAGTTCTTC
cdr3_aa: CASSFLTSMVGNEQFF
v_call: TRBV7-9
d_call: TRBD2
j_call: TRBJ2-1
clone_size: NA

cdr3_nt: TGTGCCAGCAGTTCCCCGTGGGCTAGCGGCACAGATACGCAGTATTTT
cdr3_aa: CASSSPWASGTDTQYF
v_call: TRBV28
d_call: NA
j_call: TRBJ2-3
clone_size: NA

cdr3_nt: TGTGCCAGCTCACCATCGACAGGGGGCACAGATACGCAGTATTTT
cdr3_aa: CASSPSTGGTDTQYF
v_call: TRBV18
d_call: TRBD1
j_call: TRBJ2-3
clone_size: NA

cdr3_nt: TGCAGCGTTGGCGGGCGCGAGCAGTTCTTC
cdr3_aa: CSVGGREQFF
v_call: TRBV29-1
d_call: NA
j_call: TRBJ2-1
clone_size: NA

cdr3_nt: TGTGCCAGCACCCTAACCGGGGGGGAGGAGACCCAGTACTTC
cdr3_aa: CASTLTGGEETQYF
v_call: TRBV7-2
d_call: TRBD2
j_call: TRBJ2-5
clone_size: NA

cdr3_nt: TGTGCCAGCAGTCCGCGGCCGGGACAGGGGGCTCTCGAGCAGTACTTC
cdr3_aa: CASSPRPGQGALEQYF
v_call: TRBV28
d_call: TRBD1
j_call: TRBJ2-7
clone_size: NA

cdr3_nt: TGTGCCAGCAGCTTACAGGGAACTGGGGCCAACGTCCTGACTTTC
cdr3_aa: CASSLQGTGANVLTF
v_call: TRBV7-3
d_call: NA
j_call: TRBJ2-6
clone_size: NA

cdr3_nt: TGTGCCAGTAGTGACTTGGGAGTGACAGGGAACCACGAGCAGTACTTC
cdr3_aa: CASSDLGVTGNHEQYF
v_call: TRBV19
d_call: TRBD1
j_call: TRBJ2-7
clone_size: NA

cdr3_nt: TGCGCCAGCAGCCCCGAGCGACGGGATATGGATACGCAGTATTTT
cdr3_aa: CASSPERRDMDTQYF
v_call: TRBV5-1
d_call: NA
j_call: TRBJ2-3
clone_size: NA

cdr3_nt: TGTGCCAGCAGTTTACCCCCCGCGGGCTACACCTTC
cdr3_aa: CASSLPPAGYTF
v_call: TRBV28
d_call: NA
j_call: TRBJ1-2
clone_size: NA

cdr3_nt: TGCGCCAGCAGCTTGCGGGGGGACTACAATGAGCAGTTCTTC
cdr3_aa: CASSLRGDYNEQFF
v_call: TRBV5-1
d_call: TRBD2
j_call: TRBJ2-1
clone_size: NA

cdr3_nt: TGTGCCAGCAGTGAATACCCGGGGGACAGGGGGTCTAACTATGGCTACACCTTC
cdr3_aa: CASSEYPGDRGSNYGYTF
v_call: TRBV6-4
d_call: TRBD1
j_call: TRBJ1-2
clone_size: NA

cdr3_nt: TGTGCCAGCAGCTTAGCGGAGGGTACTGAAGCTTTCTTT
cdr3_aa: CASSLAEGTEAFF
v_call: TRBV7-7
d_call: NA
j_call: TRBJ1-1
clone_size: few

cdr3_nt: TGTGCCAGTCGGGGTGGGGGCGAGGGCTACACCTTC
cdr3_aa: CASRGGGEGYTF
v_call: TRBV6-6
d_call: NA
j_call: TRBJ1-2
clone_size: NA

cdr3_nt: TGTGCCAGCAGCCCCGCGCCCTTGGATGAGCAGTTCTTC
cdr3_aa: CASSPAPLDEQFF
v_call: TRBV7-9
d_call: NA
j_call: TRBJ2-1
clone_size: NA

cdr3_nt: TGTGCCAGCAGCCAACCGTCGGGAACGGGTAATTCACCCCTCCACTTT
cdr3_aa: CASSQPSGTGNSPLHF
v_call: TRBV7-9
d_call: NA
j_call: TRBJ1-6
clone_size: NA

cdr3_nt: TGTGCCAGCAATCCGAGTGGGAGGATCTCTGGAAACACCATATATTTT
cdr3_aa: CASNPSGRISGNTIYF
v_call: TRBV28
d_call: NA
j_call: TRBJ1-3
clone_size: NA

cdr3_nt: TGTGCCAGCAGTGAAGCCGGGATGAGCTACAATGAGCAGTTCTTC
cdr3_aa: CASSEAGMSYNEQFF
v_call: TRBV6-1
d_call: NA
j_call: TRBJ2-1
clone_size: NA

cdr3_nt: TGCGCCAGCAGCCAAGCCCCAGGGGGAGAAGGCTACACCTTC
cdr3_aa: CASSQAPGGEGYTF
v_call: TRBV4-1
d_call: TRBD1
j_call: TRBJ1-2
clone_size: few

cdr3_nt: TGTGCCAGCAGGCCAGGGGGCTTCTACAATGAGCAGTTCTTC
cdr3_aa: CASRPGGFYNEQFF
v_call: TRBV5-6
d_call: TRBD1
j_call: TRBJ2-1
clone_size: NA

cdr3_nt: TGTGCCAGCTCACTGATCGACGGTTCAGGGGCCCAGCATTTT
cdr3_aa: CASSLIDGSGAQHF
v_call: TRBV18
d_call: NA
j_call: TRBJ1-5
clone_size: NA

cdr3_nt: TGTGCCAGCTCACCTTTCCAGACAGGGAGTAGAGATACGCAGTATTTT
cdr3_aa: CASSPFQTGSRDTQYF
v_call: TRBV18
d_call: TRBD1
j_call: TRBJ2-3
clone_size: NA